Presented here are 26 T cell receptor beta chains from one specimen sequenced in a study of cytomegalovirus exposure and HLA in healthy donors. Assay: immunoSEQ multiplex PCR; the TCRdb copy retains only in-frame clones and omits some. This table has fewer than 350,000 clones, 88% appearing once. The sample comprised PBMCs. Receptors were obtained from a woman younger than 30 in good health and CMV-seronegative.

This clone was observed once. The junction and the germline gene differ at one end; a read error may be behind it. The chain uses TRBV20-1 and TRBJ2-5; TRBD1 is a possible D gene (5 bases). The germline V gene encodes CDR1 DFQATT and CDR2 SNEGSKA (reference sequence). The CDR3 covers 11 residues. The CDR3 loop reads CRQPPRETQYF. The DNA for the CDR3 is TGTAGACAGCCTCCCCGGGAGACCCAGTACTTC.

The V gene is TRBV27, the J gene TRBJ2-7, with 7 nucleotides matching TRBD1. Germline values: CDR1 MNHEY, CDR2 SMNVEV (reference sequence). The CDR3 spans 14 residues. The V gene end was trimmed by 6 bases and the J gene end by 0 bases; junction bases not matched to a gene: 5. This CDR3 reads CASSWTGNSYEQYF. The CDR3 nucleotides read TGTGCCAGCAGCTGGACAGGAAACTCCTACGAGCAGTACTTC.

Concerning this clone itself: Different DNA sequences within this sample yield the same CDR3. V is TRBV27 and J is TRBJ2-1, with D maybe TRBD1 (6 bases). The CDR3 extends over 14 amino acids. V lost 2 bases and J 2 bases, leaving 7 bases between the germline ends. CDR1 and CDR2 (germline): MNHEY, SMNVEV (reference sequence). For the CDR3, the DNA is TGTGCCAGCAGTTTAGGGACAACCTACAATGAGCAGTTCTTC. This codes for CASSLGTTYNEQFF.

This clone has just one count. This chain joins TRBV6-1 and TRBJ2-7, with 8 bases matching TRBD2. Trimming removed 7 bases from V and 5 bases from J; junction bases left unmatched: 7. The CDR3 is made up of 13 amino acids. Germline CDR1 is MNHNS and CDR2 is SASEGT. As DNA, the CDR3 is TGTGCCAGCATAAGCGGGAGATCTCACGAGCAGTACTTC. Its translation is CASISGRSHEQYF.

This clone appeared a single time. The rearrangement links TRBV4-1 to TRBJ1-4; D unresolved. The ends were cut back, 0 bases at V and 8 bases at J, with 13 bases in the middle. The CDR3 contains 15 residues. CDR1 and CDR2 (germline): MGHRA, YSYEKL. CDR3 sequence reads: CASSQDKSGSEKLFF. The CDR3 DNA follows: TGCGCCAGCAGCCAAGATAAATCCGGTTCCGAAAAACTGTTTTTT.

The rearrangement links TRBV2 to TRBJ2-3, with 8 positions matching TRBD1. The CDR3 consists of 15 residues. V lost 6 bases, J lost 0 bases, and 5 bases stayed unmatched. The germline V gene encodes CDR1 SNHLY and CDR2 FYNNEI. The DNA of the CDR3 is TGTGCCAGCAGCGAGACAGGGGTTAGCACAGATACGCAGTATTTT. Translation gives CASSETGVSTDTQYF.

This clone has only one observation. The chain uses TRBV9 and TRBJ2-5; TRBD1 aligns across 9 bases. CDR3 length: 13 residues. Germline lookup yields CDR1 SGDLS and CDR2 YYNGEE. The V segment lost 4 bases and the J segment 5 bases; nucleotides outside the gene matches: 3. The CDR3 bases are TGTGCCAGCAGCCTCGGGACAGGGGAGACCCAGTACTTC. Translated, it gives CASSLGTGETQYF.

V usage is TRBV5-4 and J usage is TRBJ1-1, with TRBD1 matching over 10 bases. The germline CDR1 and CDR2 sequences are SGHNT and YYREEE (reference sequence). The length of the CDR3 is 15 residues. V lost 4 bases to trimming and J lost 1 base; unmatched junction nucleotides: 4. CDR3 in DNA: TGTGCCAGCAGCCGTGGACAGGGGGGGAACACTGAAGCTTTCTTT. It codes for CASSRGQGGNTEAFF.

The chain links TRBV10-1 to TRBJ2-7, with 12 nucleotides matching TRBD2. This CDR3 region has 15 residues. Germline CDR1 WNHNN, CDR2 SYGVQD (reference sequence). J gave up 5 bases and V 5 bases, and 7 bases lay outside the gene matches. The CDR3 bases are TGCGCCAGCAGTCAACTGACTAGCGGGAGTAACGAGCAGTACTTC. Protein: CASSQLTSGSNEQYF.

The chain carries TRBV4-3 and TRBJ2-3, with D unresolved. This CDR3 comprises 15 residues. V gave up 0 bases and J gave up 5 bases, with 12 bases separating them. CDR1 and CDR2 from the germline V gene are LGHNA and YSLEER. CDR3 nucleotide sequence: TGCGCCAGCAGCCAAGAATCTAGTTATCTAGATACGCAGTATTTT. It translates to CASSQESSYLDTQYF.

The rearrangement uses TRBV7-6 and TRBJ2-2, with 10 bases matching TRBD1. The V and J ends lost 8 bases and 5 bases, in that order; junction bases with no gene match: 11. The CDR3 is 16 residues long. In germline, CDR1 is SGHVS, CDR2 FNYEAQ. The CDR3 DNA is TGTGCCAGCGCGCTAGGACAGGGGGGGGAGACCGGGGAGCTGTTTTTT. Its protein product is CASALGQGGETGELFF.

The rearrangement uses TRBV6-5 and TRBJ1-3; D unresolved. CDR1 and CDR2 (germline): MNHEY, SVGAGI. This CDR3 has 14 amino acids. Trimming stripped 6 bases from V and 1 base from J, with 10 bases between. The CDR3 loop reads CASRLAGSGNTIYF. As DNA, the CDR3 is TGTGCCAGCAGGCTCGCCGGGTCTGGAAACACCATATATTTT.

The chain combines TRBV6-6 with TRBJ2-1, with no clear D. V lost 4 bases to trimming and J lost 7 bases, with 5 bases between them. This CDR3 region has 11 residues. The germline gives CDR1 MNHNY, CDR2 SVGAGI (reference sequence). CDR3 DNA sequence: TGTGCCAGCAGTTCCCGGAATGAGCAGTTCTTC. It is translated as CASSSRNEQFF.

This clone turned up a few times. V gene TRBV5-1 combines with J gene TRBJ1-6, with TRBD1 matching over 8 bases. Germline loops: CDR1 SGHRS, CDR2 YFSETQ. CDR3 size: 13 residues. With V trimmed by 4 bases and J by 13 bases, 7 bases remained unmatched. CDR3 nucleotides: TGCGCCAGCAGCCGAACCCAGGGGGCCCCCCTCCACTTT. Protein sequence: CASSRTQGAPLHF. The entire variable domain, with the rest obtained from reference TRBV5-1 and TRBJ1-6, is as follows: KAGVTQTPRYLIKTRGQQVTLSCSPISGHRSVSWYQQTPGQGLQFLFEYFSETQRNKGNFPGRFSGRQFSNSRSEMNVSTLELGDSALYLCASSRTQGAPLHFGNGTRLTVT.

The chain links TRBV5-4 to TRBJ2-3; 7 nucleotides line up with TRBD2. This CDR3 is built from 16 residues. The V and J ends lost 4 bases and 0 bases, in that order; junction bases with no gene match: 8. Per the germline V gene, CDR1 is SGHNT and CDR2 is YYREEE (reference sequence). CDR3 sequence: CASSRGSSGSTDTQYF. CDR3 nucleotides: TGTGCCAGCAGCCGCGGCTCTAGCGGTAGCACAGATACGCAGTATTTT.

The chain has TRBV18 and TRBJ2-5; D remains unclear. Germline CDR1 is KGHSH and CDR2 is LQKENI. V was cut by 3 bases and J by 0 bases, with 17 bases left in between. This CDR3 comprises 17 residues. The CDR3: CASSPWPRSVYQETQYF. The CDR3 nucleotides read TGTGCCAGCTCACCTTGGCCCCGCAGTGTCTACCAAGAGACCCAGTACTTC.

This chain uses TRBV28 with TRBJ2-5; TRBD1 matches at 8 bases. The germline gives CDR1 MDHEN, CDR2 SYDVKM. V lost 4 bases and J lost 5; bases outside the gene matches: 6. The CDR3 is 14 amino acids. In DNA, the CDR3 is TGTGCCAGCAGTTGGGACAGGATGTTGGAGACCCAGTACTTC. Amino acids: CASSWDRMLETQYF.

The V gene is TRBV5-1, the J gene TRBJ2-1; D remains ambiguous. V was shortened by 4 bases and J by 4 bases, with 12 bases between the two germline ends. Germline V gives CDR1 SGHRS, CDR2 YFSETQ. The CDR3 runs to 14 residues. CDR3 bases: TGCGCCAGCAGCGTCGACGGAGTATACAATGAGCAGTTCTTC. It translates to CASSVDGVYNEQFF.

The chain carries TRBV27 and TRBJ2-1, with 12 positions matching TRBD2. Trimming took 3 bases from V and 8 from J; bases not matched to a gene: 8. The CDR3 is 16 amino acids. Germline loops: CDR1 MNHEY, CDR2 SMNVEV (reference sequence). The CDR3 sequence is CASSFLTTSGRDEQFF. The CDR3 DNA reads TGTGCCAGCAGTTTCCTCACGACTAGCGGGAGAGATGAGCAGTTCTTC.

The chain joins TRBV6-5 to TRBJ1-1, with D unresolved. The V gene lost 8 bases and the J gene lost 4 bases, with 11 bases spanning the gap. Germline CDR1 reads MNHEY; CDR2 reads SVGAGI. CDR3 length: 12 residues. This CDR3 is CASLRVSTEAFF. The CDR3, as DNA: TGTGCCAGCCTGAGGGTTTCCACTGAAGCTTTCTTT.

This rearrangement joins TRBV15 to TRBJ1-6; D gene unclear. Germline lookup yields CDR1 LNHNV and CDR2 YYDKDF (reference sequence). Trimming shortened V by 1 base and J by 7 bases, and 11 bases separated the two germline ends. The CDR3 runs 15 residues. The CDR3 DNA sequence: TGTGCCACCAGCAGAGGGGCGCCTTTGAATTCACCCCTCCACTTT. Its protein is CATSRGAPLNSPLHF.

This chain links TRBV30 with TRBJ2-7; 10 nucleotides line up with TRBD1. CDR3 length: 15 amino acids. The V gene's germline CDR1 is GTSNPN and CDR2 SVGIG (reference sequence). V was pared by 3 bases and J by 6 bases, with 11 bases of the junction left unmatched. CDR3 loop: CAWRALRGQGSEQYF. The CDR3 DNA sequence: TGTGCCTGGAGGGCCCTGAGGGGACAGGGGTCCGAGCAGTACTTC.

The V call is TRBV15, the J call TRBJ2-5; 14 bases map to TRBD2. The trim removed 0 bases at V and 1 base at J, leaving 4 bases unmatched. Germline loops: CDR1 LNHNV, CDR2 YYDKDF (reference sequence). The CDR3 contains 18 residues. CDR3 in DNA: TGTGCCACCAGCAGAGAAGGGGGACTAGCGGGAGTCCAAGAGACCCAGTACTTC. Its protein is CATSREGGLAGVQETQYF.

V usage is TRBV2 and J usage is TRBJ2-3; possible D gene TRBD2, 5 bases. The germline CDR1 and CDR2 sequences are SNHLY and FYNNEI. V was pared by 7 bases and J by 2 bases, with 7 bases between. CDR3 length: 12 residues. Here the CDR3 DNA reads TGTGCCAGCACAGCGGACACAGATACGCAGTATTTT. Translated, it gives CASTADTDTQYF.

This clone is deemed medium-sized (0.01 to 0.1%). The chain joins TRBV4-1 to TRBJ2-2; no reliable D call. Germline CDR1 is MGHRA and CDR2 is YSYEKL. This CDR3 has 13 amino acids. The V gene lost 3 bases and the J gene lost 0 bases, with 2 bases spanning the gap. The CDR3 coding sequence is TGCGCCAGCAGCCACTCGAACACCGGGGAGCTGTTTTTT. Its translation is CASSHSNTGELFF.

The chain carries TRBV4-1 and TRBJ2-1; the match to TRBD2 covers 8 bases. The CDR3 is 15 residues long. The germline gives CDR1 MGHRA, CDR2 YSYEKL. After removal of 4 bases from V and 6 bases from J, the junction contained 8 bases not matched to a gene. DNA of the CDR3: TGCGCCAGCAGCCCCCCGGGACTAGGCGTCAATGAGCAGTTCTTC. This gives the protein CASSPPGLGVNEQFF.